This T cell receptor (beta chain) was recovered during a study of cytomegalovirus exposure and HLA in healthy donors. Per the germline V gene, CDR1 is SEHNR and CDR2 is FQNEAQ (reference sequence). Trimming shortened V by 4 bases and J by 1 base, and 9 bases separated the two germline ends. This CDR3 is built from 14 residues. Use of 60 Vbeta and 13 Jbeta primers characterized the PCR. Only in-frame clones appear in the TCRdb table, and some are missing; sequencing was by immunoSEQ multiplex PCR. The table shows 250,000 to 350,000 clones, with approximately 70% occurring only once. The gene calls are TRBV7-9 and TRBJ2-3; no reliable D call. The specimen sequenced was PBMCs. This clonotype originated in a female donor in good health and CMV-seronegative. CDR3 coding DNA: TGTGCCAGCAGCTCAACCCTAGGCACAGATACGCAGTATTTT. Its protein product is CASSSTLGTDTQYF.